The rows below give T cell receptor beta chains drawn from one sample of a study of cytomegalovirus exposure and HLA in healthy donors. This table comes from immunoSEQ multiplex PCR, and its TCRdb copy is limited to in-frame clones, with some not included. The sample includes 40,000 or so clones, roughly 90% seen only once; the top ten take roughly 8%. Sequenced material: PBMCs. Receptor source: a woman between 35 and 50 years old in good health and CMV-seropositive. Each CDR3 is given with its conserved first and last residue. D genes are given only for firm matches. Rows may omit the clone size; those that give it use once, few, many or a size class.

CDR3 protein: CASSTGDSIYEQYF
CDR3 DNA: TGTGCCAGCAGTACCGGGGACAGCATCTACGAGCAGTACTTC
V gene: TRBV6-5
J gene: TRBJ2-7
clone size: NA
D gene: TRBD1

CDR3 protein: CASSIQNTGELFF
CDR3 DNA: TGTGCCAGTAGTATCCAAAACACCGGGGAGCTGTTTTTT
V gene: TRBV19
J gene: TRBJ2-2
clone size: NA
D gene: NA

CDR3 protein: CASNPDRPHQPQHF
CDR3 DNA: TGTGCCAGTAACCCGGACAGACCTCATCAGCCCCAGCATTTT
V gene: TRBV19
J gene: TRBJ1-5
clone size: few
D gene: NA

CDR3 protein: CASSAQGSTDTQYF
CDR3 DNA: TGTGCCAGCAGTGCGCAGGGGAGCACAGATACGCAGTATTTT
V gene: TRBV7-3
J gene: TRBJ2-3
clone size: NA
D gene: NA

CDR3 protein: CASSLPVGGSTDTQYF
CDR3 DNA: TGTGCCAGCAGCTTACCCGTCGGCGGGAGCACAGATACGCAGTATTTT
V gene: TRBV7-2
J gene: TRBJ2-3
clone size: NA
D gene: NA

CDR3 protein: CASSYSRTGAVNEQYF
CDR3 DNA: TGTGCCAGCAGTTACTCAAGGACAGGGGCGGTGAACGAGCAGTACTTC
V gene: TRBV6-5
J gene: TRBJ2-7
clone size: NA
D gene: TRBD1

CDR3 protein: CASSKRGANEKLFF
CDR3 DNA: TGTGCCAGCAGTAAGCGGGGGGCTAATGAAAAACTGTTTTTT
V gene: TRBV25-1
J gene: TRBJ1-4
clone size: few
D gene: NA

CDR3 protein: CASSPGLAGTEQYF
CDR3 DNA: TGTGCCAGCAGCCCGGGACTAGCGGGGACCGAGCAGTACTTC
V gene: TRBV7-6
J gene: TRBJ2-7
clone size: NA
D gene: TRBD2

CDR3 protein: CSVEALMSTEAFF
CDR3 DNA: TGCAGCGTTGAAGCCCTTATGAGCACTGAAGCTTTCTTT
V gene: TRBV29-1
J gene: TRBJ1-1
clone size: once
D gene: NA

CDR3 protein: CASSAGQARDTEAFF
CDR3 DNA: TGTGCCAGCAGTGCCGGACAGGCTAGGGACACTGAAGCTTTCTTT
V gene: TRBV28
J gene: TRBJ1-1
clone size: NA
D gene: TRBD1

CDR3 protein: CASRIGDQPQHF
CDR3 DNA: TGTGCCAGCAGGATAGGAGATCAGCCCCAGCATTTT
V gene: TRBV6-6
J gene: TRBJ1-5
clone size: NA
D gene: NA

CDR3 protein: CASSLWGDEQYF
CDR3 DNA: TGTGCCAGCAGTTTGTGGGGGGACGAGCAGTACTTC
V gene: TRBV27
J gene: TRBJ2-7
clone size: NA
D gene: NA

CDR3 protein: CASSPRKGQSNTGELFF
CDR3 DNA: TGTGCCAGCTCACCAAGAAAAGGACAGAGCAATACCGGGGAGCTGTTTTTT
V gene: TRBV18
J gene: TRBJ2-2
clone size: NA
D gene: NA

CDR3 protein: CASSTQGQGALGNQPQHF
CDR3 DNA: TGTGCCAGTAGTACCCAAGGACAGGGGGCGCTGGGCAATCAGCCCCAGCATTTT
V gene: TRBV19
J gene: TRBJ1-5
clone size: NA
D gene: TRBD1

CDR3 protein: CASSRGGMAYEQYF
CDR3 DNA: TGTGCCAGCAGCCGAGGGGGCATGGCGTACGAGCAGTACTTC
V gene: TRBV5-6
J gene: TRBJ2-7
clone size: NA
D gene: TRBD1

CDR3 protein: CASSPTGAGPGELFF
CDR3 DNA: TGTGCCAGCTCACCTACGGGAGCGGGCCCCGGGGAGCTGTTTTTT
V gene: TRBV18
J gene: TRBJ2-2
clone size: NA
D gene: NA

CDR3 protein: CASRPGGGSPLHF
CDR3 DNA: TGCGCCAGCAGGCCAGGGGGCGGCTCACCCCTCCACTTT
V gene: TRBV5-1
J gene: TRBJ1-6
clone size: NA
D gene: TRBD1

CDR3 protein: CLCKRLAGDEQYF
CDR3 DNA: TGTTTGTGTAAGAGACTAGCGGGTGACGAGCAGTACTTC
V gene: TRBV28
J gene: TRBJ2-7
clone size: few
D gene: TRBD2

CDR3 protein: CASSLDRVFSYEQYF
CDR3 DNA: TGTGCCAGCAGCCTGGACAGGGTGTTTTCCTACGAGCAGTACTTC
V gene: TRBV4-2
J gene: TRBJ2-7
clone size: NA
D gene: TRBD1

CDR3 protein: CASTNSPGQWNNEQFF
CDR3 DNA: TGTGCCAGCACCAACTCACCGGGACAGTGGAACAATGAGCAGTTCTTC
V gene: TRBV11-1
J gene: TRBJ2-1
clone size: NA
D gene: TRBD1

CDR3 protein: CASSPRLTSTDTQYF
CDR3 DNA: TGTGCCAGCTCACCGAGGCTCACTAGCACAGATACGCAGTATTTT
V gene: TRBV18
J gene: TRBJ2-3
clone size: NA
D gene: NA

CDR3 protein: CATSRISNSNEQYF
CDR3 DNA: TGTGCCACCAGCAGAATTAGTAATTCTAACGAGCAGTACTTC
V gene: TRBV15
J gene: TRBJ2-7
clone size: NA
D gene: NA

CDR3 protein: CASSKAGGGQVHYSTDTQYF
CDR3 DNA: TGTGCCAGCAGCAAAGCGGGGGGAGGACAGGTCCACTATAGCACAGATACGCAGTATTTT
V gene: TRBV21-1
J gene: TRBJ2-3
clone size: NA
D gene: NA

CDR3 protein: CASTSGRDGYTF
CDR3 DNA: TGTGCCAGCACCTCTGGGAGAGATGGCTACACCTTC
V gene: TRBV25-1
J gene: TRBJ1-2
clone size: NA
D gene: NA

CDR3 protein: CASSPRTAKETQYF
CDR3 DNA: TGCGCCAGCAGCCCTAGGACAGCTAAAGAGACCCAGTACTTC
V gene: TRBV5-1
J gene: TRBJ2-5
clone size: NA
D gene: NA

CDR3 protein: CASSQGGLAGGYYGELFF
CDR3 DNA: TGCGCCAGCAGCCAAGGAGGGTTAGCGGGAGGGTACTACGGGGAGCTGTTTTTT
V gene: TRBV4-1
J gene: TRBJ2-2
clone size: NA
D gene: TRBD2

CDR3 protein: CASSLDRERPLHF
CDR3 DNA: TGTGCCAGCAGTTTGGACAGGGAGCGGCCCCTCCACTTT
V gene: TRBV6-5
J gene: TRBJ1-6
clone size: once
D gene: TRBD1

CDR3 protein: CASTPGGSTDTQYF
CDR3 DNA: TGTGCCAGCACCCCGGGGGGGAGCACAGATACGCAGTATTTT
V gene: TRBV9
J gene: TRBJ2-3
clone size: NA
D gene: TRBD2

CDR3 protein: CASSATGTSGRVRELFF
CDR3 DNA: TGTGCCAGCAGCGCTACCGGGACTAGCGGAAGGGTTAGGGAGCTGTTTTTT
V gene: TRBV27
J gene: TRBJ2-2
clone size: NA
D gene: TRBD2

CDR3 protein: CASSLQGYEQYF
CDR3 DNA: TGTGCCAGCAGTTTACAGGGCTACGAGCAGTACTTC
V gene: TRBV6-1
J gene: TRBJ2-7
clone size: NA
D gene: NA

CDR3 protein: CAWSVGTGGLEQYF
CDR3 DNA: TGTGCCTGGAGTGTAGGGACAGGGGGTCTCGAGCAGTACTTC
V gene: TRBV30
J gene: TRBJ2-7
clone size: NA
D gene: TRBD1

CDR3 protein: CASSRDSSGNTIYF
CDR3 DNA: TGTGCCAGCTCACGGGACAGCTCTGGAAACACCATATATTTT
V gene: TRBV18
J gene: TRBJ1-3
clone size: NA
D gene: TRBD1

CDR3 protein: CATGLGGAQSEQFF
CDR3 DNA: TGTGCCACTGGGTTAGGGGGGGCGCAGAGTGAGCAGTTCTTC
V gene: TRBV6-6
J gene: TRBJ2-1
clone size: NA
D gene: NA

CDR3 protein: CASSLYLGRDSRQETQYF
CDR3 DNA: TGTGCCAGCAGTTTATATCTGGGGCGGGACAGTAGGCAAGAGACCCAGTACTTC
V gene: TRBV27
J gene: TRBJ2-5
clone size: NA
D gene: NA

CDR3 protein: CASSSDGNNEQFF
CDR3 DNA: TGTGCCAGCAGCTCCGACGGGAACAATGAGCAGTTCTTC
V gene: TRBV7-9
J gene: TRBJ2-1
clone size: NA
D gene: NA

CDR3 protein: CASRDREFDEQYF
CDR3 DNA: TGTGCCTCTCGGGACAGGGAGTTCGACGAGCAGTACTTC
V gene: TRBV10-3
J gene: TRBJ2-7
clone size: NA
D gene: TRBD1

CDR3 protein: CASSQDPMQPQHF
CDR3 DNA: TGTGCCAGCAGCCAAGATCCAATGCAGCCCCAGCATTTT
V gene: TRBV14
J gene: TRBJ1-5
clone size: once
D gene: NA

CDR3 protein: CASSHGQGAAFF
CDR3 DNA: TGTGCCAGCAGTCACGGACAGGGGGCGGCTTTCTTT
V gene: TRBV25-1
J gene: TRBJ1-1
clone size: NA
D gene: TRBD1

CDR3 protein: CASSPPLVPQHF
CDR3 DNA: TGTGCCAGCAGCCCTCCTCTTGTGCCCCAGCATTTT
V gene: TRBV28
J gene: TRBJ1-5
clone size: NA
D gene: NA

CDR3 protein: CSVPEEGSSGNTIYF
CDR3 DNA: TGCAGCGTCCCCGAGGAGGGGTCCTCTGGAAACACCATATATTTT
V gene: TRBV29-1
J gene: TRBJ1-3
clone size: NA
D gene: NA

CDR3 protein: CASSLFSDTEAFF
CDR3 DNA: TGTGCCAGCAGCTTATTTTCGGACACTGAAGCTTTCTTT
V gene: TRBV11-2
J gene: TRBJ1-1
clone size: NA
D gene: NA

CDR3 protein: CASSEIPLVNTEAFF
CDR3 DNA: TGTGCCAGCAGTGAAATCCCCCTAGTGAACACTGAAGCTTTCTTT
V gene: TRBV2
J gene: TRBJ1-1
clone size: NA
D gene: NA

CDR3 protein: CVRSPGLAGKSSYEQYF
CDR3 DNA: TGTGTCAGAAGCCCTGGACTAGCGGGCAAGAGCTCCTACGAGCAGTACTTC
V gene: TRBV7-5
J gene: TRBJ2-7
clone size: NA
D gene: NA

CDR3 protein: CASSYGQTYEQYF
CDR3 DNA: TGTGCCAGCAGTTATGGACAGACCTACGAGCAGTACTTC
V gene: TRBV6-5
J gene: TRBJ2-7
clone size: NA
D gene: NA

CDR3 protein: CASSRDSYEQYF
CDR3 DNA: TGTGCCAGCAGCCGGGACAGCTACGAGCAGTACTTC
V gene: TRBV11-2
J gene: TRBJ2-7
clone size: NA
D gene: TRBD1